The TCR beta chain under discussion was sequenced for a study of molecular identifiers for immune sequencing clone quantification. With listed TCR primers and previously described methods, bulk TCR libraries were prepared. From the PCR reads, TCRdb called clonotypes with MiXCR, one entry per CDR3 protein. The sample has hundreds of thousands of distinct CDR3 sequences; 20% to 25% are singletons. The CDR3 runs 16 residues. V was clipped by 2 bases and J by 1 base; unmatched bases: 1. CDR1 is MNHEY, CDR2 SVGAGI, per germline. At least ten counts were recorded for this clonotype. Sorted cells numbering about 20,000 to 1,000,000, with 10%, 30% or 50% RNA, yielded the naive CD8 libraries. As CD8+CD4-CCR7+CD45RA+ cells, naive CD8 T cells were sorted.

Source material: naive CD8+ T cells from blood, with Jurkat cell RNA spiked in. Subset denoted: FACS-sorted CD8+CD4-CCR7+CD45RA+ naive T cells. This TCR derives from a human donor in good health. Some libraries in this study had Jurkat cell RNA spiked in. The V call is TRBV6-5, the J call TRBJ2-3, with 12 bases matching TRBD2. This CDR3 reads CASSYASGRGTDTQYF. The CDR3 coding sequence is TGTGCCAGCAGTTACGCTAGCGGGAGGGGCACAGATACGCAGTATTTT.